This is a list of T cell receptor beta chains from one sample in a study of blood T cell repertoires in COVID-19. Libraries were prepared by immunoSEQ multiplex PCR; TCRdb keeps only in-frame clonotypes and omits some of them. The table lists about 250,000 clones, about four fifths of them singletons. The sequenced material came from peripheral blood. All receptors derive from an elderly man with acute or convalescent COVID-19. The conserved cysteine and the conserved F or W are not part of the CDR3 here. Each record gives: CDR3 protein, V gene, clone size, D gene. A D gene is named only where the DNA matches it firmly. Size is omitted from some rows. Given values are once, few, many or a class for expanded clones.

cdr3_aa: ATSRDERGVPEETQY
v_call: TRBV15
clone_size: -
d_call: TRBD2

cdr3_aa: ASSLNDRPSNEKLF
v_call: TRBV7-6
clone_size: -
d_call: -

cdr3_aa: ASSLTFSGTEAF
v_call: TRBV5-4
clone_size: -
d_call: -

cdr3_aa: ASSPPNRPTDTQY
v_call: TRBV18
clone_size: -
d_call: -

cdr3_aa: ASGFGTGGKRVLNGELF
v_call: TRBV12-5
clone_size: -
d_call: TRBD1

cdr3_aa: ATSDSRIGSNNFNYGYT
v_call: TRBV24-1
clone_size: few
d_call: -

cdr3_aa: ASSVGQALNTEAF
v_call: TRBV5-4
clone_size: -
d_call: TRBD1

cdr3_aa: ASSSDRGQNSPLH
v_call: TRBV28
clone_size: -
d_call: TRBD1

cdr3_aa: ASHDTRGSYEQY
v_call: TRBV3-1/TRBV3-2
clone_size: -
d_call: -

cdr3_aa: ASSHINRGGGYT
v_call: TRBV3-1/TRBV3-2
clone_size: few
d_call: TRBD1

cdr3_aa: ASSPGTGYNSPLH
v_call: TRBV3-1/TRBV3-2
clone_size: -
d_call: TRBD1

cdr3_aa: ASSHATSGNYEQY
v_call: TRBV19
clone_size: once
d_call: TRBD2

cdr3_aa: ASSPRDSSTGELF
v_call: TRBV18
clone_size: few
d_call: TRBD1

cdr3_aa: ASSLRAYEQY
v_call: TRBV5-1
clone_size: -
d_call: -

cdr3_aa: ASSSLTGNYGYT
v_call: TRBV5-1
clone_size: -
d_call: -

cdr3_aa: AIGDYFSYEQY
v_call: TRBV10-3
clone_size: -
d_call: TRBD2

cdr3_aa: ASSQAGTSGSNEQF
v_call: TRBV4-2
clone_size: -
d_call: TRBD2

cdr3_aa: AIRSPGTGGYT
v_call: TRBV10-3
clone_size: -
d_call: TRBD1

cdr3_aa: ASSVEDYNYGYT
v_call: TRBV9
clone_size: -
d_call: -

cdr3_aa: ASSPSSYEQY
v_call: TRBV7-8
clone_size: few
d_call: -

cdr3_aa: ATRETVGSPLH
v_call: TRBV2
clone_size: once
d_call: -

cdr3_aa: ASSLDRGGDGYT
v_call: TRBV5-1
clone_size: -
d_call: TRBD1

cdr3_aa: ASSPDRGLMNTEAF
v_call: TRBV5-1
clone_size: -
d_call: TRBD1

cdr3_aa: ASSFLRTGDHEQF
v_call: TRBV2
clone_size: -
d_call: TRBD1

cdr3_aa: ASSVSGSLGGELF
v_call: TRBV5-4
clone_size: -
d_call: TRBD2

cdr3_aa: SVGRTTDGYT
v_call: TRBV29-1
clone_size: once
d_call: -

cdr3_aa: ASSQNRENTEAF
v_call: TRBV7-3
clone_size: -
d_call: -

cdr3_aa: ASSPGTLTNYGYT
v_call: TRBV5-1
clone_size: -
d_call: -

cdr3_aa: ASTQGFFTDTQY
v_call: TRBV7-9
clone_size: -
d_call: -

cdr3_aa: ASSFRTGTYEQY
v_call: TRBV7-6
clone_size: -
d_call: TRBD1

cdr3_aa: ASSTAGGGSGELF
v_call: TRBV11-3
clone_size: -
d_call: TRBD2

cdr3_aa: ASSYRLAEREETQY
v_call: TRBV5-1
clone_size: many
d_call: TRBD2

cdr3_aa: ASRTGAGDQPQH
v_call: TRBV6-5
clone_size: -
d_call: TRBD1

cdr3_aa: AWSVRETQY
v_call: TRBV30
clone_size: -
d_call: -

cdr3_aa: ASSQDVEGANYGYT
v_call: TRBV4-1
clone_size: -
d_call: TRBD1

cdr3_aa: ASSGPGTGNNEQF
v_call: TRBV11-2
clone_size: -
d_call: TRBD1

cdr3_aa: ASSLGHANTEAF
v_call: TRBV7-8
clone_size: -
d_call: -

cdr3_aa: ASSPQGLAGHEQY
v_call: TRBV7-6
clone_size: -
d_call: TRBD2

cdr3_aa: ASSESPVDTQY
v_call: TRBV10-1
clone_size: -
d_call: -

cdr3_aa: ASSSRQGQANYGYT
v_call: TRBV7-9
clone_size: -
d_call: TRBD1

cdr3_aa: ASSSSVAGELF
v_call: TRBV7-3
clone_size: few
d_call: -

cdr3_aa: ASSLGIYNEQY
v_call: TRBV7-9
clone_size: few
d_call: -

cdr3_aa: ASSLPGNLGYGYT
v_call: TRBV5-4
clone_size: -
d_call: -

cdr3_aa: ASSLAGPGVHYGYT
v_call: TRBV7-8
clone_size: once
d_call: -

cdr3_aa: ASSDQTGIQPQH
v_call: TRBV27
clone_size: -
d_call: -

cdr3_aa: ASSPNHKDQH
v_call: TRBV12-3/TRBV12-4
clone_size: -
d_call: -

cdr3_aa: SVEVPGLAGGLSYNEQF
v_call: TRBV29-1
clone_size: few
d_call: TRBD2

cdr3_aa: ASSLAAGTSGNTGELF
v_call: TRBV7-2
clone_size: -
d_call: TRBD2

cdr3_aa: ASSFMGAVSGYT
v_call: TRBV7-8
clone_size: few
d_call: -

cdr3_aa: AIIQRGSGNTIY
v_call: TRBV10-3
clone_size: -
d_call: -

cdr3_aa: ASSLWVTGTYEQY
v_call: TRBV7-2
clone_size: few
d_call: -

cdr3_aa: ASSRTVQETQY
v_call: TRBV11-2
clone_size: once
d_call: -

cdr3_aa: ASSWQGGNTEAF
v_call: TRBV27
clone_size: -
d_call: TRBD1

cdr3_aa: ARSLTGSTNEKLF
v_call: TRBV5-3
clone_size: -
d_call: -

cdr3_aa: ASNLGLLREGDEQF
v_call: TRBV6-6
clone_size: once
d_call: TRBD2

cdr3_aa: ASSQKYTDTQY
v_call: TRBV6-5
clone_size: -
d_call: -